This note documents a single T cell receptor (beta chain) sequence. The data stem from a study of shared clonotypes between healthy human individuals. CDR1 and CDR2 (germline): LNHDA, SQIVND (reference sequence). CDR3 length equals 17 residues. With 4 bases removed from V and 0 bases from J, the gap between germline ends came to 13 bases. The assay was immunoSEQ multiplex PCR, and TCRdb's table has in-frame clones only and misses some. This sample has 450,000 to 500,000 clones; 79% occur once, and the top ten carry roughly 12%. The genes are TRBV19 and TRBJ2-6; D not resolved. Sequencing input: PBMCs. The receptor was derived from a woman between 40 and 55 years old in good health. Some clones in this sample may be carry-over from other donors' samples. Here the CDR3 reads CASSNLGQVSGANVLTF. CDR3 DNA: TGTGCCAGTAGTAATTTAGGTCAGGTCTCTGGGGCCAACGTCCTGACTTTC.